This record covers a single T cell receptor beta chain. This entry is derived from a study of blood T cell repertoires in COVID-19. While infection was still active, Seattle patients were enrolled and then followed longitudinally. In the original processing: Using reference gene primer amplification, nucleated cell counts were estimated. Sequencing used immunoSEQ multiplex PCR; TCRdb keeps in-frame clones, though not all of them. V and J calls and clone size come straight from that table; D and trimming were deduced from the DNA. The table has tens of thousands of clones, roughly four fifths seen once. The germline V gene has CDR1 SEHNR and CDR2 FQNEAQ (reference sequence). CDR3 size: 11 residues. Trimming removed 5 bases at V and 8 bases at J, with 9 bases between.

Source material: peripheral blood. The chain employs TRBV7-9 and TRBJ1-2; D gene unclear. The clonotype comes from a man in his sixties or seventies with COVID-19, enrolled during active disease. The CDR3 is CASSPFKGYTF. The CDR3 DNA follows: TGTGCCAGCAGCCCCTTTAAAGGCTACACCTTC.